These 19 T cell receptor beta chains originate from one sample sequenced in a study of PD-L1 blockade in urothelial cancer. Profiled with immunoSEQ multiplex PCR; TCRdb holds only in-frame clones, not every one. The profile shows fewer than 40,000 clones, 75% to 95% of them singletons. Sequences were derived from PBMCs, sampled around atezolizumab (anti-PD-L1) treatment. The receptors shown here come from a man aged 65 to 85 with urothelial cancer.

The chain combines TRBV29-1 with TRBJ2-1, with D possibly TRBD1 on 5 matching bases. Germline assignment: CDR1 SQVTM and CDR2 ANQGSEA. The CDR3 covers 13 residues. Trimming removed 6 bases at V and 9 bases at J, with 18 bases between. The CDR3 region is CSVIPRLGREQFF. CDR3 DNA: TGCAGCGTAATTCCTCGGCTGGGGCGTGAGCAGTTCTTC.

This chain connects TRBV15 to TRBJ1-4, with a possible D match to TRBD1 (6 bases). CDR3 length: 15 residues. Germline V CDR1 and CDR2: LNHNV, YYDKDF (reference sequence). V was clipped by 3 bases and J by 4 bases, with 12 bases between them. The CDR3 coding sequence is TGTGCCACCAGCAGGACAGGACAGATTAATGAAAAACTGTTTTTT. Its translation is CATSRTGQINEKLFF.

The rearrangement links TRBV18 to TRBJ1-1; a weak D match, TRBD1 (6 bases). Between the trimmed V and J ends, which lost 6 bases and 1 base, there was a span of 24 bases. CDR3 size: 18 residues. Germline assignment: CDR1 KGHSH and CDR2 LQKENI. The CDR3 sequence is CASSDTDSLRSWNTEAFF. In DNA form, the CDR3 reads TGTGCCAGCTCCGATACGGACAGTCTACGGAGTTGGAACACTGAAGCTTTCTTT.

The chain carries TRBV28 and TRBJ1-1; 7 nucleotides match TRBD1. V was pared by 6 bases and J by 0 bases, with 7 bases of the junction left unmatched. This CDR3 region has 15 residues. Germline V gene data show CDR1 as MDHEN and CDR2 as SYDVKM. The CDR3 sequence: CASSDRAFMNTEAFF. CDR3 in DNA: TGTGCCAGCAGCGACAGGGCTTTCATGAACACTGAAGCTTTCTTT.

This sequence joins TRBV27 and TRBJ2-1; 9 nucleotides agree with TRBD2. Germline V CDR1 and CDR2: MNHEY, SMNVEV (reference sequence). There are 15 residues in the CDR3. V lost 8 bases, J lost 4 bases, and 9 bases stayed unmatched. CDR3 protein: CASGSSGAIYNEQFF. DNA of the CDR3: TGTGCCAGCGGCTCTAGCGGGGCGATTTACAATGAGCAGTTCTTC.

The genes are TRBV5-5 and TRBJ2-2; 7 positions agree with TRBD2. This CDR3 spans 16 amino acids. Germline CDR1 is SGHKS and CDR2 is YYEKEE (reference sequence). V lost 4 bases to trimming and J lost 5 bases; unmatched junction nucleotides: 11. The CDR3 loop reads CASSPRLAVGTGELFF. The DNA of the CDR3 is TGTGCCAGCAGCCCCAGACTAGCTGTTGGGACCGGGGAGCTGTTTTTT.

This chain joins TRBV5-1 and TRBJ2-7; a possible D gene is TRBD1 (5 bases). V was clipped by 0 bases and J by 5 bases, with 15 bases between them. The CDR3 is 15 residues long. The germline V gene encodes CDR1 SGHRS and CDR2 YFSETQ. CDR3 residues: CASSLDGQTRDEQYF. The CDR3 DNA reads as TGCGCCAGCAGCTTGGACGGCCAGACCAGGGACGAGCAGTACTTC.

This clone was recorded once. The chain has TRBV5-1 and TRBJ1-6; no clear D gene. The CDR3 length is 14 residues. Trimming left V 0 bases short and J 8 bases short, with 9 bases between. Germline-derived CDR1 and CDR2 are SGHRS and YFSETQ. Here the CDR3 reads CASSLEQVDSPLHF. CDR3 DNA: TGCGCCAGCAGCTTGGAGCAGGTAGATTCACCCCTCCACTTT.

CDR3 DNA: TGTGCCAGCAGTGGCGGGACAGGGGATTATGATGGCTACACCTTC. This codes for CASSGGTGDYDGYTF. The chain links TRBV6-5 to TRBJ1-2, with TRBD1 matching over 10 bases. The CDR3 extends over 15 amino acids. V lost 5 bases and J lost 6; bases outside the gene matches: 9. Germline-derived CDR1 and CDR2 are MNHEY and SVGAGI.

The chain recombines TRBV29-1 with TRBJ2-7; perhaps TRBD2 as D (6 bases). This CDR3 has 13 amino acids. Deletions cut 3 bases from V and 4 bases from J, with 13 bases between. Per the germline V gene, CDR1 is SQVTM and CDR2 is ANQGSEA. The CDR3 protein is CSVDGAGTYEQYF. CDR3 nucleotide sequence: TGCAGCGTTGATGGGGCAGGGACTTACGAGCAGTACTTC.

The chain has TRBV28 and TRBJ2-1; 8 nucleotides agree with TRBD2. V lost 6 bases, J lost 4 bases, and 8 bases stayed unmatched. The CDR3 runs to 15 residues. Looked up from germline, CDR1 is MDHEN and CDR2 is SYDVKM. CDR3 nucleotides: TGTGCCAGCAGAGCAACTAGCGGAGGTTACAATGAGCAGTTCTTC. Translating it yields CASRATSGGYNEQFF.

The DNA for the CDR3 is TGTGCCAGCAGCTTAGGGACAGTTCCTCGGTATGGCTACACCTTC. Its protein is CASSLGTVPRYGYTF. The chain is built from TRBV5-6 and TRBJ1-2; TRBD1 agrees at 7 bases. Germline V gene sequence: CDR1 SGHDT, CDR2 YYEEEE. This CDR3 comprises 15 residues. The junction had 9 bases not matched to a gene; V was cut back by 2 bases and J by 5 bases.

The chain couples TRBV9 to TRBJ1-2; 7 bases are a match to TRBD1. Germline trimming cut 4 bases from V and 8 bases from J; bases unmatched to any gene: 8. Germline V gene sequence: CDR1 SGDLS, CDR2 YYNGEE. CDR3 size: 13 residues. The CDR3 bases are TGTGCCAGCAGCTTCCGGGACAGAGGAGGCTACACCTTC. It encodes CASSFRDRGGYTF.

This rearrangement joins TRBV5-1 to TRBJ1-2; no definite D call. This CDR3 contains 12 residues. Between the trimmed V and J ends, which lost 0 bases and 7 bases, there was a span of 7 bases. The germline V gene encodes CDR1 SGHRS and CDR2 YFSETQ. The CDR3 sequence: CASSLGDTGYTF. The CDR3 DNA sequence: TGCGCCAGCAGCTTGGGAGATACTGGCTACACCTTC.

The chain employs TRBV19 and TRBJ2-7, with D perhaps TRBD2 (6 bases). Germline loops: CDR1 LNHDA, CDR2 SQIVND (reference sequence). The CDR3 spans 14 residues. V lost 1 base to trimming and J lost 2 bases, with 9 bases between them. The CDR3 loop is CASSIGAGTYEQYF. DNA for the CDR3: TGTGCCAGTAGTATAGGTGCGGGAACCTACGAGCAGTACTTC.

The J gene is TRBJ1-2, the V gene TRBV6-1; unclear D gene. Germline V gene sequence: CDR1 MNHNS, CDR2 SASEGT. Trimming removed 1 base from V and 8 bases from J, with 14 bases in between. The CDR3 is made up of 14 amino acids. CDR3 DNA: TGTGCCAGCAGTGAAGGTAACTCCCCGAGGGGCTACACCTTC. It encodes CASSEGNSPRGYTF.

The chain combines TRBV27 with TRBJ2-7; 7 bases match TRBD1. Germline V lookup: CDR1 MNHEY, CDR2 SMNVEV (reference sequence). The CDR3 length is 15 residues. The V gene end was trimmed by 5 bases and the J gene end by 1 base; junction bases not matched to a gene: 8. CDR3 DNA sequence: TGTGCCAGCAGTGGCCCACAGGGGCTTTCCTACGAGCAGTACTTC. Translated, it gives CASSGPQGLSYEQYF.

The chain links TRBV28 to TRBJ2-1; the match to TRBD1 covers 11 bases. CDR1 and CDR2 (germline): MDHEN, SYDVKM. CDR3 length equals 16 residues. The junction had 4 bases not matched to a gene; V was cut back by 5 bases and J by 1 base. The CDR3 sequence: CASSPDRGLSYNEQFF. CDR3 sequence (DNA): TGTGCCAGCAGTCCGGACAGGGGGCTGTCCTACAATGAGCAGTTCTTC.

V usage is TRBV6-6 and J usage is TRBJ2-3, with 9 bases fitting TRBD2. Looked up from germline, CDR1 is MNHNY and CDR2 is SVGAGI (reference sequence). V was pared by 8 bases and J by 6 bases, with 6 bases of the junction left unmatched. The length of the CDR3 is 13 residues. In DNA, the CDR3 is TGTGCCAGCGGTCCCAGCGGGAGGGATACGCAGTATTTT. Its protein product is CASGPSGRDTQYF.